These 31 T cell receptor beta chains came from one sample sequenced in a study of cytomegalovirus exposure and HLA in healthy donors. The PCR used 60 Vbeta and 13 Jbeta primers. Libraries were prepared by immunoSEQ multiplex PCR; TCRdb keeps only in-frame clonotypes and omits some of them. The data show 110,000 to 150,000 clones, about 80% seen once. The sequenced sample was PBMCs. Receptors were obtained from a male donor in good health and CMV-seropositive.

CDR3 protein: CATSRGQLTYEQYF. For the CDR3, the DNA is TGTGCCACCAGCAGGGGACAGTTAACCTACGAGCAGTACTTC. The gene calls are TRBV15 and TRBJ2-7; 7 nucleotides agree with TRBD1. CDR1 and CDR2 from the germline V gene are LNHNV and YYDKDF (reference sequence). The CDR3 has 14 residues. V was pared by 3 bases and J by 2 bases, with 4 bases of the junction left unmatched. Full variable domain (rest looked up from reference TRBV15 and TRBJ2-7): DAMVIQNPRYQVTQFGKPVTLSCSQTLNHNVMYWYQQKSSQAPKLLFHYYDKDFNNEADTPDNFQSRRPNTSFCFLDIRSPGLGDTAMYLCATSRGQLTYEQYFGPGTRLTVT.

V gene TRBV30 combines with J gene TRBJ2-3; 11 bases match TRBD2. The V gene's germline CDR1 is GTSNPN and CDR2 SVGIG (reference sequence). The CDR3 is 15 residues long. With 2 bases clipped from V and 5 bases from J, the junction kept 6 bases outside the gene matches. CDR3 sequence: CAWSFLAGGGDTQYF. The CDR3 coding sequence is TGTGCCTGGAGTTTCCTAGCGGGAGGAGGAGATACGCAGTATTTT.

In this sample, this clone turned up a few times. V is TRBV28 and J is TRBJ1-4; 9 positions match TRBD1. CDR3 length: 14 residues. Germline trimming cut 4 bases from V and 4 bases from J; bases unmatched to any gene: 1. CDR1 and CDR2 from the germline V gene are MDHEN and SYDVKM. DNA for the CDR3: TGTGCCAGCAGTTCGGACAGGGGTAATGAAAAACTGTTTTTT. Protein sequence: CASSSDRGNEKLFF. The full variable domain, completed using reference TRBV28 and TRBJ1-4, is DVKVTQSSRYLVKRTGEKVFLECVQDMDHENMFWYRQDPGLGLRLIYFSYDVKMKEKGDIPEGYSVSREKKERFSLILESASTNQTSMYLCASSSDRGNEKLFFGSGTQLSVL.

This clone has only a few counts. The CDR3, as DNA: TGCGCCAGCAGCCAAGCACCGAGGCACCCCCAAGAGACCCAGTACTTC. Protein: CASSQAPRHPQETQYF. This chain connects TRBV4-1 to TRBJ2-5; D gene unclear. The germline CDR1 and CDR2 sequences are MGHRA and YSYEKL. V gave up 1 base and J gave up 1 base, with 13 bases separating them. The CDR3 spans 16 residues.

CDR3 DNA sequence: TGTGCCAGCTCACCACTGTCGGGGTCGGACAACTATGGCTACACCTTC. Amino acid sequence: CASSPLSGSDNYGYTF. V is TRBV18 and J is TRBJ1-2; D is ambiguous. Trimming shortened V by 1 base and J by 2 bases, and 14 bases separated the two germline ends. Germline CDR1 KGHSH, CDR2 LQKENI. This CDR3 has 16 amino acids.

The chain recombines TRBV9 with TRBJ2-1; weak D call: TRBD1 (6 bases). Germline V gene lookup returns CDR1 SGDLS and CDR2 YYNGEE. The germline V and J ends were trimmed by 3 bases and 6 bases, with 7 bases remaining between them. The length of the CDR3 is 12 residues. The CDR3 DNA follows: TGTGCCAGCAGCGACAGGGCCAATGAGCAGTTCTTC. This sequence encodes CASSDRANEQFF.

The rearrangement links TRBV29-1 to TRBJ2-1, with 12 bases that match TRBD2. The length of the CDR3 is 17 residues. V lost 4 bases to trimming and J lost 6 bases; unmatched junction nucleotides: 13. Germline CDR1 reads SQVTM; CDR2 reads ANQGSEA. The CDR3 DNA follows: TGCAGCGTTGCCGGGACTAGCGGGTGGTTAACGGTCAATGAGCAGTTCTTC. Residues: CSVAGTSGWLTVNEQFF.

This clone was found a few times. The genes are TRBV28 and TRBJ1-3; no firm D call. Trimming pared 4 bases from V and 5 bases from J, leaving 12 bases between. The CDR3 is 14 residues long. Germline CDR1 and CDR2: MDHEN and SYDVKM. This CDR3 is CASSSSVNRNTIYF. As DNA, the CDR3 is TGTGCCAGCAGTTCGTCCGTAAATAGAAACACCATATATTTT. The entire variable domain, with the rest obtained from reference TRBV28 and TRBJ1-3, is as follows: DVKVTQSSRYLVKRTGEKVFLECVQDMDHENMFWYRQDPGLGLRLIYFSYDVKMKEKGDIPEGYSVSREKKERFSLILESASTNQTSMYLCASSSSVNRNTIYFGEGSWLTVV.

The genes are TRBV5-3 and TRBJ2-1, with D possibly matching TRBD2 (6 bases). TRBV5-3 is placed among ORFs of uncertain function. CDR3 size: 15 residues. The V gene lost 3 bases and the J gene lost 0 bases, with 10 bases spanning the gap. The CDR3 sequence: CARSSGSCSYNEQFF. CDR3 in DNA: TGTGCCAGAAGCTCCGGGAGCTGCTCCTACAATGAGCAGTTCTTC.

The gene calls are TRBV6-5 and TRBJ1-2, with D possibly matching TRBD1 (5 bases). The CDR3 has 14 amino acids. Germline V gene data show CDR1 as MNHEY and CDR2 as SVGAGI. Deletions cut 0 bases from V and 6 bases from J, with 11 bases between. The DNA of the CDR3 is TGTGCCAGCAGTTACTCGGGGGGAGGGGATGGCTACACCTTC. The encoded protein is CASSYSGGGDGYTF.

This sequence joins TRBV7-2 and TRBJ2-7; a possible D gene is TRBD1 (5 bases). Germline V gene sequence: CDR1 SGHTA, CDR2 FQGNSA. The CDR3 sequence is 13 residues long. Trimming pared 5 bases from V and 5 bases from J, leaving 13 bases between. CDR3 sequence (DNA): TGTGCCAGCAGCGTCACCAGGGATGACGAGCAGTACTTC. Amino acids: CASSVTRDDEQYF. Full variable domain (rest looked up from reference TRBV7-2 and TRBJ2-7): GAGVSQSPSNKVTEKGKDVELRCDPISGHTALYWYRQSLGQGLEFLIYFQGNSAPDKSGLPSDRFSAERTGGSVSTLTIQRTQQEDSAVYLCASSVTRDDEQYFGPGTRLTVT.

This chain connects TRBV2 to TRBJ2-7; TRBD1 matches at 12 bases. This CDR3 spans 14 amino acids. Germline V gene data show CDR1 as SNHLY and CDR2 as FYNNEI. With V trimmed by 6 bases and J by 5 bases, 5 bases remained unmatched. The CDR3 DNA follows: TGTGCCAGCAGGGGGGACAGGGGGCTCGACGAGCAGTACTTC. Its translation: CASRGDRGLDEQYF.

The chain links TRBV19 to TRBJ2-1; weak D call: TRBD1 (6 bases). The germline V gene encodes CDR1 LNHDA and CDR2 SQIVND (reference sequence). This CDR3 spans 16 amino acids. The V and J ends lost 6 bases and 5 bases respectively, with 20 bases between them. The CDR3 bases are TGTGCCAGTAGGCCAGGGGTAGGCAATTTTGACAATGAGCAGTTCTTC. This sequence encodes CASRPGVGNFDNEQFF.

The rearrangement joins TRBV29-1 to TRBJ2-3, with 10 bases that match TRBD1. Per germline, CDR1 SQVTM and CDR2 ANQGSEA. The CDR3 consists of 12 residues. DNA of the CDR3: TGCTCAATGACAGGGGGCTCAGATACGCAGTATTTT. Encoded protein: CSMTGGSDTQYF.

This chain uses TRBV27 with TRBJ2-2, with 7 bases that match TRBD1. The germline gives CDR1 MNHEY, CDR2 SMNVEV (reference sequence). Trimming removed 11 bases from V and 0 bases from J; junction bases left unmatched: 9. The CDR3 extends over 15 amino acids. The CDR3 DNA reads TGTGCCCCACGACCGGGGACAGCGAACACCGGGGAGCTGTTTTTT. This encodes CAPRPGTANTGELFF.

The chain carries TRBV11-1 and TRBJ1-1, with 8 bases identical to TRBD1. There are 13 residues in the CDR3. Per the germline V gene, CDR1 is SGHAT and CDR2 is FQDESV (reference sequence). V shed 4 bases, J shed 4 bases, and the junction held 2 bases outside the gene matches. DNA for the CDR3: TGTGCCAGCAGCTCGACAGGGGTCACTGAAGCTTTCTTT. Translation gives CASSSTGVTEAFF.

The chain uses TRBV4-1 and TRBJ1-4; 8 bases agree with TRBD1. CDR1 and CDR2 from the germline V gene are MGHRA and YSYEKL. This CDR3 has 14 amino acids. The J segment lost 6 bases and the V segment lost 1 base, leaving 1 base of the junction unmatched. CDR3 loop: CASSQGQGYEKLFF. The CDR3 DNA reads TGCGCCAGCAGCCAAGGACAGGGGTATGAAAAACTGTTTTTT.

The J gene is TRBJ1-2, the V gene TRBV9; TRBD1 is a possible D gene (5 bases). Trimming took off 6 bases at V and 2 bases at J, with 11 bases between the two ends. There are 13 residues in the CDR3. CDR1 is SGDLS and CDR2 is YYNGEE in the germline V gene. The CDR3 sequence is CASNTGRNYGYTF. DNA for the CDR3: TGTGCCAGCAATACAGGACGAAACTATGGCTACACCTTC.

V usage is TRBV27 and J usage is TRBJ2-7, with 8 bases aligning to TRBD1. Per the germline V gene, CDR1 is MNHEY and CDR2 is SMNVEV (reference sequence). The J segment lost 2 bases and the V segment lost 0 bases, leaving 6 bases of the junction unmatched. This CDR3 has 16 amino acids. The CDR3 sequence is CASSLSGQGQAYEQYF. CDR3 nucleotide sequence: TGTGCCAGCAGTTTATCCGGACAGGGCCAAGCCTACGAGCAGTACTTC.

In its sample, this clone was seen a few times. The chain carries TRBV6-6 and TRBJ2-7; 13 positions agree with TRBD2. The J segment lost 5 bases and the V segment lost 4 bases, leaving 2 bases of the junction unmatched. This CDR3 is 14 amino acids long. The germline V gene has CDR1 MNHNY and CDR2 SVGAGI (reference sequence). As DNA, the CDR3 is TGTGCCAGCAGTTTTGGACTAGCGGGAGACGAGCAGTACTTC. It specifies CASSFGLAGDEQYF.

This clone was recorded a few times. Other nucleotide sequences from this sample produce the same CDR3. The V call is TRBV20-1, the J call TRBJ2-7, with D maybe TRBD2 (5 bases). Trimming took 3 bases from V and 4 from J, leaving 7 bases between them. Per germline, CDR1 DFQATT and CDR2 SNEGSKA (reference sequence). This CDR3 has 11 residues. Written as DNA, the CDR3 is TGCAGTGCTAGCGGCGGGTACGAGCAGTACTTC. This encodes CSASGGYEQYF.

The chain combines TRBV19 with TRBJ2-7, with 9 bases fitting TRBD1. Losses at the gene ends were 6 bases for V and 4 bases for J; bases not matched to a gene: 7. There are 14 residues in the CDR3. Germline CDR1 and CDR2: LNHDA and SQIVND (reference sequence). CDR3 nucleotide sequence: TGTGCCAGTAGGTCACAGGGGGCGGGATACGAGCAGTACTTC. It encodes CASRSQGAGYEQYF.

V and J are TRBV25-1 and TRBJ1-1, with D perhaps TRBD1 (5 bases). CDR3 length: 16 amino acids. Trimming removed 8 bases from V and 0 bases from J, with 19 bases in between. Germline CDR1 and CDR2: MGHDK and SYGVNS. The CDR3 region has the DNA TGTGCCAGCCAAGCTTGGGGGGGAGCCATGAACACTGAAGCTTTCTTT. It specifies CASQAWGGAMNTEAFF. The full variable domain, completed using reference TRBV25-1 and TRBJ1-1, is EADIYQTPRYLVIGTGKKITLECSQTMGHDKMYWYQQDPGMELHLIHYSYGVNSTEKGDLSSESTVSRIRTEHFPLTLESARPSHTSQYLCASQAWGGAMNTEAFFGQGTRLTVV.

The chain uses TRBV6-6 and TRBJ2-5, with 8 bases fitting TRBD2. In germline, CDR1 is MNHNY, CDR2 SVGAGI (reference sequence). This CDR3 spans 15 amino acids. The V gene end was trimmed by 5 bases and the J gene end by 4 bases; junction bases not matched to a gene: 9. CDR3 residues: CASSPGLAPTETQYF. The CDR3 bases are TGTGCCAGCAGTCCCGGACTAGCACCGACAGAGACCCAGTACTTC.

The chain uses TRBV5-1 and TRBJ1-3, with D tentatively TRBD1 (5 bases). The CDR3 loop spans 14 amino acids. The germline CDR1 and CDR2 sequences are SGHRS and YFSETQ. With 6 bases removed from V and 0 bases from J, the gap between germline ends came to 10 bases. CDR3 protein: CASTLGGSGNTIYF. CDR3 DNA sequence: TGCGCCAGCACCCTGGGGGGCTCTGGAAACACCATATATTTT. The full variable domain, rest sourced from reference TRBV5-1 and TRBJ1-3, is KAGVTQTPRYLIKTRGQQVTLSCSPISGHRSVSWYQQTPGQGLQFLFEYFSETQRNKGNFPGRFSGRQFSNSRSEMNVSTLELGDSALYLCASTLGGSGNTIYFGEGSWLTVV.

The CDR3, as DNA: TGTGCCAGCAGCGTAGGGCAACAGGGGAGGAAAACTGAAGCTTTCTTT. Amino acids: CASSVGQQGRKTEAFF. The chain combines TRBV9 with TRBJ1-1, with TRBD1 matching over 7 bases. V was pared by 0 bases and J by 5 bases, with 10 bases of the junction left unmatched. Germline V gene data show CDR1 as SGDLS and CDR2 as YYNGEE. The CDR3 extends over 16 amino acids. Full variable domain (rest looked up from reference TRBV9 and TRBJ1-1): DSGVTQTPKHLITATGQRVTLRCSPRSGDLSVYWYQQSLDQGLQFLIQYYNGEERAKGNILERFSAQQFPDLHSELNLSSLELGDSALYFCASSVGQQGRKTEAFFGQGTRLTVV.

The rearrangement joins TRBV28 to TRBJ2-3; 10 bases align to TRBD1. The CDR3 has 15 amino acids. V gave up 4 bases and J gave up 4 bases; unmatched junction bases: 5. Per the germline V gene, CDR1 is MDHEN and CDR2 is SYDVKM. CDR3 amino acids: CASSYGTGEADTQYF. The CDR3 DNA sequence: TGTGCCAGCAGTTACGGGACAGGGGAGGCAGATACGCAGTATTTT.

CDR3 amino acids: CASSQDRNRGYGYTF. CDR3 DNA sequence: TGCGCCAGCAGCCAAGATCGGAACAGGGGCTATGGCTACACCTTC. V usage is TRBV4-3 and J usage is TRBJ1-2; TRBD1 matches at 7 bases. Losses at the gene ends were 0 bases for V and 4 bases for J; bases not matched to a gene: 5. The length of the CDR3 is 15 residues. Per germline, CDR1 LGHNA and CDR2 YSLEER.

CDR3 bases: TGCGCCAGCAGCTTGAGCGGGAGGCCCCCCAATGAGCAGTTCTTC. This translates into CASSLSGRPPNEQFF. V usage is TRBV5-1 and J usage is TRBJ2-1; 9 positions agree with TRBD2. CDR1 and CDR2 from the germline V gene are SGHRS and YFSETQ. CDR3 length: 15 amino acids. The V segment lost 1 base and the J segment 6 bases; nucleotides outside the gene matches: 5.

V and J are TRBV5-1 and TRBJ2-5, with D unclear. The J call could be wrong; TRBJ2-7 is a better fit for the DNA end. This CDR3 is built from 13 residues. Per the germline V gene, CDR1 is SGHRS and CDR2 is YFSETQ. Here the CDR3 DNA reads TGCGCCAGCAGCTTCGGAGAAAACTACGAGCAGTACTTC. This sequence encodes CASSFGENYEQYF.

The rearrangement uses TRBV13 and TRBJ2-1; perhaps TRBD1 as D (6 bases). Trimming cost V 5 bases and J 5 bases, with 28 bases left between them. This CDR3 region has 19 residues. Per the germline V gene, CDR1 is PRHDT and CDR2 is FYEKMQ (reference sequence). For the CDR3, the DNA is TGTGCCAGCAGCCCGGGATTGGGGCAGGGGCTTGTCGTAAACAATGAGCAGTTCTTC. Protein product: CASSPGLGQGLVVNNEQFF.